The rows below give T cell receptor beta chains drawn from one sample of a study of T cell repertoires in cytomegalovirus infection. One entry per CDR3 protein, called by TCRdb with MiXCR from the reads. The sample lists roughly 120,000 distinct CDR3 sequences, over 9.5% seen once, with 25% to 40% in the top ten. These receptors are not linked to any known antigen. The sample was PBMCs, sequenced either directly or after in vitro stimulation (not recorded which). All receptors come from a human donor in good health (CMV status not recorded). Some clones in this sample may be carry-over from other donors' samples. Each CDR3 is given with its conserved first and last residue. A D gene is named only where the DNA matches it firmly. For some rows the clone size is stated as once, few or many, or as a class when expanded; others skip it.

TRBD2 TRBJ2-7 few TRBV29-1 CSVDQTSGGYEQYF TGCAGCGTTGACCAGACTAGCGGTGGTTACGAGCAGTACTTC
TRBD2 TRBJ2-3 - TRBV29-1 CSVAPGLAIPDTQYF TGCAGCGTTGCCCCGGGACTAGCTATACCAGATACGCAGTATTTT
- TRBJ2-5 - TRBV6-2/TRBV6-3 CASSSPPGLGDQETQYF TGTGCCAGCAGTTCACCCCCGGGACTGGGGGACCAAGAGACCCAGTACTTC
- TRBJ1-1 - TRBV6-2/TRBV6-3 CASSYSGVNEAFF TGTGCCAGCAGTTACTCTGGAGTTAATGAAGCTTTCTTT
- TRBJ2-1 many TRBV30 CAWSGSNRVGNEQFF TGTGCCTGGAGTGGGAGCAACAGGGTAGGGAATGAGCAGTTCTTC
- TRBJ2-5 - TRBV7-2 CASSSPPEETQYF TGTGCCAGCAGCTCCCCCCCGGAAGAGACCCAGTACTTC
- TRBJ2-5 few TRBV27 CASSPNASRARETQYF TGTGCCAGCAGTCCGAACGCGTCAAGGGCCCGAGAGACCCAGTACTTC
TRBD2 TRBJ2-2 - TRBV12-3/TRBV12-4 CASTPLAGGFTGELFF TGTGCCAGCACCCCCCTAGCGGGAGGATTCACCGGGGAGCTGTTTTTT
TRBD1 TRBJ2-1 - TRBV20-1 CSARGGQGYNEQFF TGCAGTGCTAGAGGGGGACAGGGGTACAATGAGCAGTTCTTC
- TRBJ2-4 few TRBV4-1 CASSQGETKNIQYF TGCGCCAGCAGCCAAGGGGAAACCAAAAACATTCAGTACTTC
- TRBJ1-2 many TRBV7-2 CASSPQGANYGYTF TGTGCCAGCAGCCCCCAAGGGGCTAACTATGGCTACACCTTC
- TRBJ2-3 many TRBV29-1 CSVLGASTPYTDTQYF TGCAGCGTCCTTGGGGCTTCCACACCATACACAGATACGCAGTATTTT
TRBD1 TRBJ1-6 few TRBV20-1 CSARKLFGTGKESYNSPLHF TGCAGTGCTAGAAAGCTCTTCGGGACAGGGAAAGAGTCCTATAATTCACCCCTCCACTTT
- TRBJ1-2 once TRBV6-1 CASSFIQDGGYTF TGTGCCAGCAGTTTTATACAGGACGGTGGCTACACCTTC
- TRBJ2-5 - TRBV7-9 CASSSRRDGDETQYF TGTGCCAGCAGCTCCCGACGGGACGGGGATGAGACCCAGTACTTC
- TRBJ1-1 many TRBV7-3 CASSFSGKNTEAFF TGTGCCAGCAGCTTTTCGGGCAAGAACACTGAAGCTTTCTTT
- TRBJ2-1 many TRBV7-2 CATRTYNEQFF TGTGCCACACGAACTTACAATGAGCAGTTCTTC
- TRBJ1-5 many TRBV7-9 CASSLGTGNNQPQHF TGTGCCAGCAGCCTTGGGACGGGAAACAATCAGCCCCAGCATTTT
- TRBJ1-2 many TRBV15 CATSRPIGGYGYTF TGTGCCACCAGCCGGCCGATCGGAGGGTATGGCTACACCTTC
- TRBJ1-1 - TRBV7-9 CASSLGANTDAFF TGTGCCAGCAGCTTAGGTGCGAACACTGATGCTTTCTTT
- TRBJ1-1 many TRBV7-2 CASSRTGFGAFF TGTGCCAGCAGCCGCACAGGGTTCGGAGCTTTCTTT
TRBD1 TRBJ1-5 many TRBV6-1 CASSPRDSRWDNQPQHF TGTGCCAGCAGTCCGAGGGACAGCCGGTGGGACAATCAGCCCCAGCATTTT
TRBD2 TRBJ2-2 few TRBV4-3 CASSQARLAGDRDGELFF TGCGCCAGCAGCCAAGCCAGACTAGCGGGAGACAGGGACGGGGAGCTGTTTTTT
- TRBJ2-5 - TRBV7-7 CASSSDARETQYF TGTGCCAGCAGCTCCGACGCGCGGGAGACCCAGTACTTC